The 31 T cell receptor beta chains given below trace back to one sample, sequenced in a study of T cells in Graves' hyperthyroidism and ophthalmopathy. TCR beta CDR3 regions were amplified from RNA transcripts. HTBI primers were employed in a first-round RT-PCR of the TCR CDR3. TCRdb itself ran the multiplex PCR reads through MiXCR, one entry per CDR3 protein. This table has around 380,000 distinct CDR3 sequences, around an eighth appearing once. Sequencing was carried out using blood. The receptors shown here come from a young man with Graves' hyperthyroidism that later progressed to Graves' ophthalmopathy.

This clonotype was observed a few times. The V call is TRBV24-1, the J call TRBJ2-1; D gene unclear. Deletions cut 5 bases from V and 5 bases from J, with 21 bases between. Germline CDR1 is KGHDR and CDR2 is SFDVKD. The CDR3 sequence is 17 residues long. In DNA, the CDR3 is TGTGCCACCAGTGGGCTCGGTGACCCCCTTTCGAACAATGAGCAGTTCTTC. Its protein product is CATSGLGDPLSNNEQFF.

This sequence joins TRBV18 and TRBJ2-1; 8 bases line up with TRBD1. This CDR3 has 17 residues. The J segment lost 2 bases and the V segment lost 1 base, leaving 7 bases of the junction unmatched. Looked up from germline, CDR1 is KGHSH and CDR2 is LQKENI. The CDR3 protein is CASSPRMQGATYNEQFF. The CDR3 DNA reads TGTGCCAGCTCACCACGCATGCAGGGGGCTACCTACAATGAGCAGTTCTTC.

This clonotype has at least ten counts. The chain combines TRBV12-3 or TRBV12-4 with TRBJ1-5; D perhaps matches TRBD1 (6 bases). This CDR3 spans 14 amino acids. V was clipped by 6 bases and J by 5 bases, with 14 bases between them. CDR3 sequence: CASSPTGPDQPQHF. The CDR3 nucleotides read TGTGCCAGCAGCCCCACAGGGCCGGATCAGCCCCAGCATTTT.

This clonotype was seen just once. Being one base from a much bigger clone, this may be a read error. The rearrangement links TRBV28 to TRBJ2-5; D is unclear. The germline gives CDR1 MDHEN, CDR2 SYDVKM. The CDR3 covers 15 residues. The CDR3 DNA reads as TGTGACAGCAGTTTAGGCATCCTTGGCATCAAGACCCAGTACTTC. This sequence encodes CDSSLGILGIKTQYF.

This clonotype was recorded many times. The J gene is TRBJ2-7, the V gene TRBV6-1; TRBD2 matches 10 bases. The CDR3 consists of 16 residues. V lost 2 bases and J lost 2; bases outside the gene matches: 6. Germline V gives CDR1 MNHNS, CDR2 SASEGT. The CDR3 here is CASSESLAGATYEQYF. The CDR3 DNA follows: TGTGCCAGCAGTGAATCCCTAGCGGGGGCAACCTACGAGCAGTACTTC.

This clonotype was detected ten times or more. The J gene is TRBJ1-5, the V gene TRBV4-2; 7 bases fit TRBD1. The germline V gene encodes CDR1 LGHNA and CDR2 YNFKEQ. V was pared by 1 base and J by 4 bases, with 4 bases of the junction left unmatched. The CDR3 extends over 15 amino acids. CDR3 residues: CASSQAGQSNQPQHF. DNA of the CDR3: TGTGCCAGCAGCCAAGCGGGACAGTCTAATCAGCCCCAGCATTTT.

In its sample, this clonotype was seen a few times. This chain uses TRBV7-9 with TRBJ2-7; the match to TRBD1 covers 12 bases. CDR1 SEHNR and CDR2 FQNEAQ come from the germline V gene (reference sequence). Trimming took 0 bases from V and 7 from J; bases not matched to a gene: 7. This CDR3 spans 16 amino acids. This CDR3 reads CASSLAVGQGAGEQYF. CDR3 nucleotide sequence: TGTGCCAGCAGCTTAGCGGTGGGACAGGGGGCAGGGGAGCAGTACTTC.

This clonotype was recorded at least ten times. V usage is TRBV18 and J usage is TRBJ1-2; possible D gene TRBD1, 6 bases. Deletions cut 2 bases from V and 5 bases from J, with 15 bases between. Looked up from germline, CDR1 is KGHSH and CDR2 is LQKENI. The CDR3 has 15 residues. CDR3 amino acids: CASSPAGGPEYGYTF. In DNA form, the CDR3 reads TGTGCCAGCTCACCAGCCGGGGGGCCAGAGTATGGCTACACCTTC.

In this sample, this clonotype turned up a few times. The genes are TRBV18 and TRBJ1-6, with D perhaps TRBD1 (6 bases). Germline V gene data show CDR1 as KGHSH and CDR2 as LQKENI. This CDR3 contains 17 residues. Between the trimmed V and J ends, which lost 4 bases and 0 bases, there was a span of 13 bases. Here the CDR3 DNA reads TGTGCCAGCTCACACCGGGACATCTTCTCCTATAATTCACCCCTCCACTTT. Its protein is CASSHRDIFSYNSPLHF.

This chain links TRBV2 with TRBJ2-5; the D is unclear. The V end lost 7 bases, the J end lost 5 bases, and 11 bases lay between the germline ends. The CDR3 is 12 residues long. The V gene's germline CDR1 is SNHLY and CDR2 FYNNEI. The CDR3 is CASNPVGETQYF. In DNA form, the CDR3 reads TGTGCCAGCAACCCGGTTGGGGAGACCCAGTACTTC.

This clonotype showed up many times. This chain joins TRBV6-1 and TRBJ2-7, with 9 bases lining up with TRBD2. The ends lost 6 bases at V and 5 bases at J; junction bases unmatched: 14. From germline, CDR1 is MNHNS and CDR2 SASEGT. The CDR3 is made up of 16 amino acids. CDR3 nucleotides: TGTGCCAGCAGCGAAACGACGGGACTAGCTAAGGACGAGCAGTACTTC. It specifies CASSETTGLAKDEQYF.

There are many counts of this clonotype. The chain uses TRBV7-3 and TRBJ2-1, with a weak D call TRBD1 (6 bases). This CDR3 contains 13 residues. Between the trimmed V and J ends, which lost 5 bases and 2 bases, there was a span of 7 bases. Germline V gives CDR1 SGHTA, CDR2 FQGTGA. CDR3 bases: TGTGCCAGCAGCCGACAGGCCTACAATGAGCAGTTCTTC. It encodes CASSRQAYNEQFF.

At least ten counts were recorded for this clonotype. The CDR3 DNA follows: TGTGCCAGCAGTCCGGACAGGGTCTCCTACGAGCAGTACTTC. This translates into CASSPDRVSYEQYF. The rearrangement uses TRBV6-1 and TRBJ2-7; TRBD1 aligns across 8 bases. Germline V lookup: CDR1 MNHNS, CDR2 SASEGT. Trimming removed 5 bases from V and 0 bases from J; junction bases left unmatched: 3. The CDR3 consists of 14 residues.

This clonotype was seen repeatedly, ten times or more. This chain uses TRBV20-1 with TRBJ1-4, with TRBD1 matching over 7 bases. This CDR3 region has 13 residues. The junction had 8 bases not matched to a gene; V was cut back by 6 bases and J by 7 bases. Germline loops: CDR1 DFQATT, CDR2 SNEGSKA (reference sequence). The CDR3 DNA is TGCAGTGCCTCGACAGGGCGAAGTGAAAAACTGTTTTTT. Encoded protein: CSASTGRSEKLFF.

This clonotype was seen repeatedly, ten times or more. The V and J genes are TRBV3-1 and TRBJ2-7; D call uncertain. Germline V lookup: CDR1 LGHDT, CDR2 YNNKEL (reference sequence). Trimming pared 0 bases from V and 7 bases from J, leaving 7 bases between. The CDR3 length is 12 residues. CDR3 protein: CASSQDRGEQYF. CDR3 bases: TGTGCCAGCAGCCAAGATCGTGGGGAGCAGTACTTC.

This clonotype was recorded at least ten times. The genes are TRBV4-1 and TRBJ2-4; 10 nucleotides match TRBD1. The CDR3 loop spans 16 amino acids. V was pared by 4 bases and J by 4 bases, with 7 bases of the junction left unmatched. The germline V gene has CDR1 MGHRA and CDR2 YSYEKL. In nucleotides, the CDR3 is TGCGCCAGCAGCCCAAGTTCGGGACAGGGGAAAAACATTCAGTACTTC. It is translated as CASSPSSGQGKNIQYF.

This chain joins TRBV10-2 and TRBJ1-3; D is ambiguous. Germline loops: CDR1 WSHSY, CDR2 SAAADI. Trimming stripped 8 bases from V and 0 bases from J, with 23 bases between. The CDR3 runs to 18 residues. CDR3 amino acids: CASAVPTVGESSGNTIYF. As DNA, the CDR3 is TGCGCCAGCGCCGTCCCCACTGTTGGGGAGAGCTCTGGAAACACCATATATTTT.

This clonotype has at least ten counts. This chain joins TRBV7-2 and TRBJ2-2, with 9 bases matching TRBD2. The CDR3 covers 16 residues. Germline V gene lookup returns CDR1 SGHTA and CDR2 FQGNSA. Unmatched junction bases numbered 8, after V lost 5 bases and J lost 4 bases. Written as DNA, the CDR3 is TGTGCCAGCAGCCCCGGGCTAGCGGGGTTCACCGGGGAGCTGTTTTTT. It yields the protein CASSPGLAGFTGELFF. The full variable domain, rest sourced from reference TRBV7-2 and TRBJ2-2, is GAGVSQSPSNKVTEKGKDVELRCDPISGHTALYWYRQSLGQGLEFLIYFQGNSAPDKSGLPSDRFSAERTGGSVSTLTIQRTQQEDSAVYLCASSPGLAGFTGELFFGEGSRLTVL.

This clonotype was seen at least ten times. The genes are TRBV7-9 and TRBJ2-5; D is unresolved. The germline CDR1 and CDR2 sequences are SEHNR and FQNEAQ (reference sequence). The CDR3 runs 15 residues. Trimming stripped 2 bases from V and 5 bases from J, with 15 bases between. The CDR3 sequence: CASSLTLDGGETQYF. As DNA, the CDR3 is TGTGCCAGCAGCTTAACCCTCGATGGTGGGGAGACCCAGTACTTC.

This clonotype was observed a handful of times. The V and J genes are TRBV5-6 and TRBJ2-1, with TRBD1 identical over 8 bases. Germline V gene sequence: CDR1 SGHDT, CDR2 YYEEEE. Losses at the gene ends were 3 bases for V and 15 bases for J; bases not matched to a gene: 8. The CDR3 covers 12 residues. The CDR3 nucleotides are TGTGCCAGCAGCTGGGTCGACAGGGGCCTGTTCTTC. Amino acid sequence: CASSWVDRGLFF.

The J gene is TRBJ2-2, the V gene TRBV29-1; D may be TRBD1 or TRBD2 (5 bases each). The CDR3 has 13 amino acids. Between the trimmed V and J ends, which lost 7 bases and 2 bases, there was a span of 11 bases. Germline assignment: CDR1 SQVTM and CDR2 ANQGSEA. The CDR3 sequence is CSAPGRNTGELFF. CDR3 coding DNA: TGCAGCGCCCCGGGACGTAACACCGGGGAGCTGTTTTTT.

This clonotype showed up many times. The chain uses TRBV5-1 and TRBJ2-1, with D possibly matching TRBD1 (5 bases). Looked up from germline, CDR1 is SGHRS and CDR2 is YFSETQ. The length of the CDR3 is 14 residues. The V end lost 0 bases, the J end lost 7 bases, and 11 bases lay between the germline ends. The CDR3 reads CASSLEGHSNEQFF. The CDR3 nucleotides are TGCGCCAGCAGCTTGGAAGGACATTCAAATGAGCAGTTCTTC.

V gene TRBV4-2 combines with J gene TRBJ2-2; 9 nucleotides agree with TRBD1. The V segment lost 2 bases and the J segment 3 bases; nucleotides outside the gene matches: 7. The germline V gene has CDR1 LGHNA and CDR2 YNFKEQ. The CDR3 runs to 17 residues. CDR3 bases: TGTGCCAGCAGCCAACACAGGGGGCGCGAGGACACCGGGGAGCTGTTTTTT. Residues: CASSQHRGREDTGELFF.

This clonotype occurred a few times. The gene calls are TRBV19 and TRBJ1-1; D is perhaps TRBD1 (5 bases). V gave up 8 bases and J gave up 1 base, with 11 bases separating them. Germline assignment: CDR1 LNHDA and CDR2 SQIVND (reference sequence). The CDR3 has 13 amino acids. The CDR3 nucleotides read TGTGCCAGTTCCAGGGAACCGAACACTGAAGCTTTCTTT. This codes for CASSREPNTEAFF. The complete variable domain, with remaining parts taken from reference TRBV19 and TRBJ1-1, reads DGGITQSPKYLFRKEGQNVTLSCEQNLNHDAMYWYRQDPGQGLRLIYYSQIVNDFQKGDIAEGYSVSREKKESFPLTVTSAQKNPTAFYLCASSREPNTEAFFGQGTRLTVV.

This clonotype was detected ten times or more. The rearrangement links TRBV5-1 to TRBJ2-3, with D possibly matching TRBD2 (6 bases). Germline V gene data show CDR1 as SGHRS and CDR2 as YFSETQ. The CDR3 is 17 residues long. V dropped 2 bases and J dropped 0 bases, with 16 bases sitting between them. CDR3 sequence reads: CASSFFLAGTSTDTQYF. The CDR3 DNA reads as TGCGCCAGCAGCTTCTTTCTTGCGGGGACTAGCACAGATACGCAGTATTTT.

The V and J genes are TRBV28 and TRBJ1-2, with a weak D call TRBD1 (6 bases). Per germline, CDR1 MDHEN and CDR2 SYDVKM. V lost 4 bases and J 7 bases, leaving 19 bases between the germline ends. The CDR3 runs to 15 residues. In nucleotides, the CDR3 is TGTGCCAGCAGTTCGCCGTGGCAGGGGCATAGTGGCTACACCTTC. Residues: CASSSPWQGHSGYTF.

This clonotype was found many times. CDR3: CASSLVGQGEAGELFF. As DNA, the CDR3 is TGCGCCAGCAGCTTGGTCGGGCAGGGTGAGGCCGGGGAGCTGTTTTTT. J is TRBJ2-2 and V is TRBV5-1; D possibly corresponds to TRBD1 (5 bases). V lost 0 bases and J 6 bases, leaving 15 bases between the germline ends. In germline, CDR1 is SGHRS, CDR2 YFSETQ. The CDR3 length is 16 residues.

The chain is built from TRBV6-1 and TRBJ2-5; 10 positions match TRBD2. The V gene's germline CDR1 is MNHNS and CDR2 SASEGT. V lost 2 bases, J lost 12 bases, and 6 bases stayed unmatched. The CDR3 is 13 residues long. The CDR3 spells CASSEIAGGLKYF. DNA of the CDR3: TGTGCCAGCAGTGAAATAGCGGGGGGCCTCAAGTACTTC.

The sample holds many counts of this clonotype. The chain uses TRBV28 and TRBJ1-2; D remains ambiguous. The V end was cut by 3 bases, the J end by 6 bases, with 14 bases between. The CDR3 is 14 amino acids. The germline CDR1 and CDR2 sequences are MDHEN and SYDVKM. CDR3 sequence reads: CASSFLTKGDGYTF. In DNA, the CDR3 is TGTGCCAGCAGTTTTCTTACGAAGGGTGATGGCTACACCTTC.

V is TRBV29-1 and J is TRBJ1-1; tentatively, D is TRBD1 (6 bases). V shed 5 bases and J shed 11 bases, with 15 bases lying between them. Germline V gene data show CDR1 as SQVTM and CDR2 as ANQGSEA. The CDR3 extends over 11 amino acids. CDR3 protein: CSVRTVVSAFF. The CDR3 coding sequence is TGCAGCGTTAGGACAGTCGTGAGCGCTTTCTTT.

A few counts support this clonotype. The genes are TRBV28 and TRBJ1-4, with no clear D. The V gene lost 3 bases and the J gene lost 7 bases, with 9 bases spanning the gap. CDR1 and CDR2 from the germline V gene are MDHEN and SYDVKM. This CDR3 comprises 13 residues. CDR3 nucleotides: TGTGCCAGCAGTTTGATGAGAAGTGAAAAACTGTTTTTT. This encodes CASSLMRSEKLFF.